These 3 T cell receptor beta chains share one sample of origin, sequenced in a study of cytomegalovirus exposure and HLA in healthy donors. The PCR had 60 Vbeta and 13 Jbeta primers. Using immunoSEQ multiplex PCR, the repertoire was profiled, and TCRdb retains in-frame clones only, with some absent. The table has 120,000 to 150,000 clones, less than 85% seen once. What was sequenced was PBMCs. These receptor sequences come from a man between 35 and 55 years old in good health and CMV-seronegative.

The chain links TRBV7-6 to TRBJ2-7; TRBD1 aligns across 9 bases. The length of the CDR3 is 15 residues. Germline CDR1 SGHVS, CDR2 FNYEAQ. With 5 bases clipped from V and 5 bases from J, the junction kept 10 bases outside the gene matches. CDR3 DNA: TGTGCCAGCAGCCAGCAGCCACAGGGGGCCCACGAGCAGTACTTC. Protein product: CASSQQPQGAHEQYF.

This clone was recorded once. The chain couples TRBV6-1 to TRBJ2-3; 9 nucleotides match TRBD2. Germline CDR1 MNHNS, CDR2 SASEGT. V shed 3 bases and J 0 bases; nucleotides not matched to a gene: 1. The CDR3 is made up of 15 amino acids. The CDR3 DNA reads as TGTGCCAGCAGTGATCTAGCGGGGAGCACAGATACGCAGTATTTT. It encodes CASSDLAGSTDTQYF.

This clone was recorded once. This chain joins TRBV2 and TRBJ1-4; 10 bases map to TRBD1. Germline lookup yields CDR1 SNHLY and CDR2 FYNNEI. V shed 4 bases and J 4 bases; nucleotides not matched to a gene: 6. The CDR3 runs to 16 residues. In DNA, the CDR3 is TGTGCCAGCAGTGCCTCGACAGGGGGCTTTAATGAAAAACTGTTTTTT. Its protein product is CASSASTGGFNEKLFF.